The 5 T cell receptor beta chains given below trace back to one sample, sequenced in a study of resident and recirculating memory T cells in vitiligo. Assay used: immunoSEQ multiplex PCR; TCRdb lists only in-frame clones, some missing. The sample lists 40,000 to 50,000 clones; 80% to 95% were seen once. Sequenced material: blood. Receptor source: a male donor with vitiligo.

V gene TRBV21-1 combines with J gene TRBJ2-7; the DNA was not compared with TRBD1, the D call given in the table. TRBV21-1 is a documented pseudogene. This CDR3 has 16 amino acids. The CDR3 protein is CASSKRDRDSPYEQYF. CDR3 nucleotides: TGTGCCAGCAGCAAAAGGGACCGGGACAGCCCCTACGAGCAGTACTTC.

This chain joins TRBV19 and TRBJ1-2; a weak D match, TRBD1 (6 bases). The CDR3 is 11 residues long. Looked up from germline, CDR1 is LNHDA and CDR2 is SQIVND (reference sequence). Trimming pared 3 bases from V and 10 bases from J, leaving 9 bases between. CDR3 DNA sequence: TGTGCCAGTAGTATGAACAGGGACTACACCTTC. It encodes CASSMNRDYTF.

V gene TRBV6-5 combines with J gene TRBJ1-2; D may be TRBD1 (5 bases). The CDR3 is made up of 14 amino acids. The V and J ends lost 6 bases and 2 bases respectively, with 13 bases between them. Germline lookup yields CDR1 MNHEY and CDR2 SVGAGI. As DNA, the CDR3 is TGTGCCAGCAGGGAGACAGCCCTCAACTATGGCTACACCTTC. Residues: CASRETALNYGYTF.

This sequence joins TRBV7-2 and TRBJ2-7; D perhaps matches TRBD1 (6 bases). There are 13 residues in the CDR3. Germline-derived CDR1 and CDR2 are SGHTA and FQGNSA. Trimming cost V 5 bases and J 3 bases, with 11 bases left between them. The CDR3, as DNA: TGTGCCAGCAGCGGCAACAGGGACTACGAGCAGTACTTC. This sequence encodes CASSGNRDYEQYF. Variable domain in full (rest from reference TRBV7-2 and TRBJ2-7): GAGVSQSPSNKVTEKGKDVELRCDPISGHTALYWYRQSLGQGLEFLIYFQGNSAPDKSGLPSDRFSAERTGGSVSTLTIQRTQQEDSAVYLCASSGNRDYEQYFGPGTRLTVT.

This chain uses TRBV6-5 with TRBJ2-7; D perhaps matches TRBD1 (6 bases). Germline V gives CDR1 MNHEY, CDR2 SVGAGI. There are 14 residues in the CDR3. Trimming stripped 5 bases from V and 0 bases from J, with 11 bases between. The CDR3 DNA reads as TGTGCCAGCAGTCCCAGGGGCCTCTCCTACGAGCAGTACTTC. Its protein product is CASSPRGLSYEQYF.